The rows below give T cell receptor beta chains drawn from one sample of a study of tumor-infiltrating lymphocytes in primary liver carcinoma. TCRdb fed the multiplex PCR reads into MiXCR, producing one record per CDR3 protein. The sample lists about 310,000 distinct CDR3 sequences, 65% seen once, with roughly 9% in the top ten. Sequencing was done on a sample of peripheral blood. The receptor set was obtained from a man between 35 and 55 years old with primary liver carcinoma and hepatitis B virus infection. CDR3s include the opening cysteine and the closing phenylalanine or tryptophan. Each record gives: J gene, clone size, V gene, D gene, CDR3 DNA, CDR3 protein. A D gene is named only where the DNA matches it firmly. Where a row states a size, it is once, few, many or the class of an expanded clone; other rows omit it.

>TRBJ2-2|.|TRBV5-6|.
TGTGCCAGCACCCCCTTACCCCCGGCCGGGGAGCTGTTTTTT
CASTPLPPAGELFF
>TRBJ2-3|.|TRBV4-1|.
TGCGCCAGCAGCCTCGGGGGTCTACTGACGAATACGCAGTATTTT
CASSLGGLLTNTQYF
>TRBJ2-3|many|TRBV5-4|TRBD2
TGTGCCAGCAGCTTAACTAGCGGGAGGGCAGATACGCAGTATTTT
CASSLTSGRADTQYF
>TRBJ1-1|many|TRBV5-4|.
TGTGCCAGCAGCTTGAGGATGGGTAACGACGGAACAGGTGAAGCTTTCTTT
CASSLRMGNDGTGEAFF
>TRBJ1-1|.|TRBV5-1|.
TGCGCCAGCAGCATAGACCGGAACACTGAAGCTTTCTTT
CASSIDRNTEAFF
>TRBJ1-6|.|TRBV14|.
TGTGCCAGCAGCCAAGTTGGGGCCGGGGATTCACCCCTCCACTTT
CASSQVGAGDSPLHF
>TRBJ2-1|.|TRBV28|.
TGTGCTAGCGGCCTCGGGAGCGGATTCTACAATGAGCAGTTCTTC
CASGLGSGFYNEQFF
>TRBJ2-3|.|TRBV4-1|.
TGCGCCAGCAGCCAAGAGGTGGCTGATAACGGGGGCACAGATACGCAGTATTTT
CASSQEVADNGGTDTQYF
>TRBJ2-1|.|TRBV5-1|TRBD2
TGCGCCAGCAGCTTAAATAGGCTAGCGGGAGACAGGAGGGGTGTGCAGTTCTTC
CASSLNRLAGDRRGVQFF
>TRBJ1-1|many|TRBV6-1|TRBD1
TGTGCCAGCAGTGAAGCGATAGGGGGCGGACGGAATGAAGCTTTCTTT
CASSEAIGGGRNEAFF
>TRBJ1-2|.|TRBV7-8|.
TGTGCCAGCAGCTTAACGCAGGCTGGCGGCTACACCTTC
CASSLTQAGGYTF
>TRBJ2-1|.|TRBV5-1|.
TGCGCCAGCAGCTCGGGTTGGCGGGAAAACAATGAGCAGTTCTTC
CASSSGWRENNEQFF
>TRBJ2-3|.|TRBV6-1|.
TGTGCCAGCAATGAAAGCTTGACAGGCACAGATACGCAGTATTTT
CASNESLTGTDTQYF
>TRBJ1-2|.|TRBV6-5|.
TGTGCCAGCAGTTACGTCACTTACTATGACTACACCTTC
CASSYVTYYDYTF
>TRBJ2-5|many|TRBV5-4|TRBD1
TGTGCCAGCAGCACAACGACAGGGGGCAGGGGAGAGACCCAGTACTTC
CASSTTTGGRGETQYF
>TRBJ2-7|.|TRBV6-1|.
TGTGCCAGCAAAGGCGGCCAGGAAATGGGTGAGCAGTACTTC
CASKGGQEMGEQYF
>TRBJ2-4|.|TRBV5-5|.
TGTGCCAGCAGCATGGGGATAGGAGGGTACGAAAGCATTCAGTACTTC
CASSMGIGGYESIQYF
>TRBJ1-4|few|TRBV11-2|.
TGTGCCAGCAGCTTGGGGACCTCCTCCTCAACTAATGAAAAACTGTTTTTT
CASSLGTSSSTNEKLFF
>TRBJ2-7|.|TRBV5-6|TRBD2
TGTGCCAACAGCTTGAGGACTAGCGACAACTCCTACGAGCAGTACTTC
CANSLRTSDNSYEQYF
>TRBJ2-7|.|TRBV6-1|TRBD2
TGTGCCAGCAGTGAAAGACTAGCAGCCCCCAATGAGCAGTACTTC
CASSERLAAPNEQYF
>TRBJ2-1|once|TRBV6-1|.
TGTGCCAGCAGTTACAGGGGACTATCCTACAGTGAGCAGTTCTTC
CASSYRGLSYSEQFF
>TRBJ2-4|.|TRBV6-1|TRBD2
TGTGCCAGCAGTGAAGGCATGAGACTAGCGGGAGCGGGAGCCAAAAACATTCAGTACTTC
CASSEGMRLAGAGAKNIQYF
>TRBJ1-1|.|TRBV5-1|.
TGCGCCAGCAGCTTGGACCCCCAGAACACTGAAGCCTTCTTT
CASSLDPQNTEAFF
>TRBJ2-7|.|TRBV6-5|.
TGTGCCAGCAGTTACTCCCCCGTGAGGGGCGAGCAGTACTTC
CASSYSPVRGEQYF
>TRBJ2-7|.|TRBV4-3|.
TGCGCCAGCCTTAACAGGGGAGGTTACGAGCAGCACTTC
CASLNRGGYEQHF
>TRBJ1-1|many|TRBV12-5|TRBD1
TGTGCTAGTGGTTTGGCGGCCGGGACAGGGTACACTGAAGCTTTCTTT
CASGLAAGTGYTEAFF
>TRBJ2-1|.|TRBV4-2|.
TGTGCCAGCAGCCAACTTAGCGAGCTCTCCTACAATGAGCAGCTCTTC
CASSQLSELSYNEQLF